The T cell receptor (beta chain) under discussion was sequenced for a study of shared clonotypes between healthy human individuals. Sorted-subset replicate PCRs used 200 ng of genomic DNA. This amount corresponded to some 32,000 T cell genomes. Clones were read by immunoSEQ multiplex PCR, and TCRdb kept only the in-frame ones, dropping some. The sample comprises over 2 million clones, 92% of which are singletons, and about 0.36% rests with the top ten. CDR1 is MNHNS and CDR2 is SASEGT in the germline V gene. The CDR3 loop spans 16 amino acids. V lost 4 bases and J lost 4, with 20 bases in between. J is TRBJ2-7 and V is TRBV6-1, with D unresolved. The specimen was naive CD4+ T cells from PBMCs. As to subset: CD45RA+ positively selected. This clonotype originated in a man between 18 and 29 years old in good health. Some clones in this sample may be carry-over from other donors' samples. CDR3 sequence: CASSALVVRPGYEQYF. The CDR3 nucleotides read TGTGCCAGCAGTGCGTTGGTCGTGAGGCCTGGGTACGAGCAGTACTTC.